This T cell receptor beta chain derives from a study of shared T cell receptors in the human thymus. The method was immunoSEQ multiplex PCR; TCRdb's version includes in-frame clones alone and lacks a portion of them. The table includes over 650,000 clones, 70% to 90% detected once. The CDR3 sequence is 15 residues long. Trimming cost V 3 bases and J 0 bases, with 6 bases left between them. Germline V lookup: CDR1 MDHEN, CDR2 SYDVKM. The same specimen was also included in a second study, on human thymus T cells. From that study: Corrective cardiac operations yielded the resected thymus tissue. Use of V and J genes seemed skewed within the thymic and blood repertoires.

This chain joins TRBV28 and TRBJ2-6; D is ambiguous. The TCR originated in a boy under three years old with a congenital heart defect. Sequenced input: thymocytes. The CDR3, as DNA: TGTGCCAGCAGTTTCCCCCACTCTGGGGCCAACGTCCTGACTTTC. This gives the protein CASSFPHSGANVLTF. Full variable domain (rest looked up from reference TRBV28 and TRBJ2-6): DVKVTQSSRYLVKRTGEKVFLECVQDMDHENMFWYRQDPGLGLRLIYFSYDVKMKEKGDIPEGYSVSREKKERFSLILESASTNQTSMYLCASSFPHSGANVLTFGAGSRLTVL.